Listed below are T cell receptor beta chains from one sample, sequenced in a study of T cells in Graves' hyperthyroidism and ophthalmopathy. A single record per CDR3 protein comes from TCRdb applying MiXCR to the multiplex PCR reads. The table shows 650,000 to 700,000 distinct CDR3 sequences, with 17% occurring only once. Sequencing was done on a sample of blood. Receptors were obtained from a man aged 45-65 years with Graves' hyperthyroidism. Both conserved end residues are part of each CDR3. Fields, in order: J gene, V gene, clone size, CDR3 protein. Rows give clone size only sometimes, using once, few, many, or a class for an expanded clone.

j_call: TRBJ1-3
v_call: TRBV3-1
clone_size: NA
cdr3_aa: CASSQMLTADTIYF

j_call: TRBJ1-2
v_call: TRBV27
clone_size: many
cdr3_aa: CASSPLWTGEGYGYTF

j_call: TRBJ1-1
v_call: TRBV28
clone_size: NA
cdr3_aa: CASSPDRDEAFF

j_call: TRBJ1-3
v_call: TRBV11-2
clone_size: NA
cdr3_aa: CASSLVTAFSGNTIYF

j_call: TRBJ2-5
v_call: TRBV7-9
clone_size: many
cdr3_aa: CASSLDPDYQETQYF

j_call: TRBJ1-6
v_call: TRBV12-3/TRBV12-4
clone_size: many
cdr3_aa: CASSRDRSYNSPLHF

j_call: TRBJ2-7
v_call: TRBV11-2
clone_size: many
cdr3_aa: CASSFSGRTYEQYF

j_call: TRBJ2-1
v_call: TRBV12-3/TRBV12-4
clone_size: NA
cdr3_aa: CASSPGTGQEKQFF

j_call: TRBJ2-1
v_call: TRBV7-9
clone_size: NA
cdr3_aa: CASSVRGYGSNEQFF

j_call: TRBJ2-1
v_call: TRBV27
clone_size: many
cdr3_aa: CASRAGGKWGEQFF

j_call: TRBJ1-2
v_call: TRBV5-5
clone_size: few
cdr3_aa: CASSPVVDGQGAYGYTF

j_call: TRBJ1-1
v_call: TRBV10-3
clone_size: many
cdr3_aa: CAISDSSGTEAFF

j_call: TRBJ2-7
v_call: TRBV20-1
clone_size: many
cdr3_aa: CSARVLAGGGDEQYF

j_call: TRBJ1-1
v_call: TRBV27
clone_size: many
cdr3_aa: CASSLTADTEAFF

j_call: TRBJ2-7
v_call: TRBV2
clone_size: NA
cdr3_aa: CASRRLAGEYEQYF

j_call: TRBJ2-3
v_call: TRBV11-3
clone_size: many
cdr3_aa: CASSTTSGTDTQYF

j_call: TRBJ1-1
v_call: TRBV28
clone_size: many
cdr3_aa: CASSPPGQVTEAFF

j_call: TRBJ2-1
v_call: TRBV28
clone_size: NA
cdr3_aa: CASRVDEQFF

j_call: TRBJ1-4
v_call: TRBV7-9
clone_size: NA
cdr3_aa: CASSPGQGLSEKLFF

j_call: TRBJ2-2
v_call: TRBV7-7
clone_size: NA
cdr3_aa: CASSPAGGFNTGELFF

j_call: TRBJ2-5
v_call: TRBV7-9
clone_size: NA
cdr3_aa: CASSSESQETQYF

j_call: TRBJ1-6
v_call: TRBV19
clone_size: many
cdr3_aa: CASSLLDDAPLHF

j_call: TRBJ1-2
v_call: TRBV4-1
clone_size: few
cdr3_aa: CASSPVDVLGYTF

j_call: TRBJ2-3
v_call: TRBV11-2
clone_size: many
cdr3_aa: CASSSGTGLSTDTQYF

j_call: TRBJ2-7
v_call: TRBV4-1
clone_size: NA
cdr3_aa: CASIQARGSEQYF

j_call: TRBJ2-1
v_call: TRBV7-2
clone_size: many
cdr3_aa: CASSLSIAGEFEQFF

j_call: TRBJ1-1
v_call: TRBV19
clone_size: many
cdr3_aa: CASSISNRGNTEAFF

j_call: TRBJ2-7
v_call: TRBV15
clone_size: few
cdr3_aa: CATSRVSGSPSEQYF

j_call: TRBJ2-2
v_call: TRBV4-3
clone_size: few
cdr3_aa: CASRSTGLAGDTGELFF

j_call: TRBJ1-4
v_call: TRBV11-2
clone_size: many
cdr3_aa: CASSLGQTKLFF

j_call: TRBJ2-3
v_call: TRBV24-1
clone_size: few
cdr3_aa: CATSDPFTDTQYF

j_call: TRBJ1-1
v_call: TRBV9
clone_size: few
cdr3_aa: CASSNPDRVTEAFF

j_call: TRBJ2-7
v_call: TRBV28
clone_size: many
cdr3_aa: CASSPTLGLAARYEQYF

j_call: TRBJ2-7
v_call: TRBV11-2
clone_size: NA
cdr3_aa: CASSLGQGKSGPTYEQYF

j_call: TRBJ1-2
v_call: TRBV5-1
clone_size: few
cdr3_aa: CASSLADGNYGYTF

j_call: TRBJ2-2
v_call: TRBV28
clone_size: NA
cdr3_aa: CASSFFVLPNTGELFF